This T cell receptor (beta chain) was retrieved from a study of cytomegalovirus exposure and HLA in healthy donors. The CDR3 contains 14 residues. V lost 2 bases to trimming and J lost 10 bases, with 12 bases between them. Per germline, CDR1 MRHNA and CDR2 SNTAGT. Use of 60 Vbeta and 13 Jbeta primers characterized the PCR. The assay was immunoSEQ multiplex PCR, and TCRdb's table has in-frame clones only and misses some. The sample holds 150,000 to 200,000 clones, about 80% seen once. The gene calls are TRBV6-4 and TRBJ1-6; D not certain. Sequenced: PBMCs. This sequence originates from a female donor in good health and CMV-seronegative. The CDR3 here is CASSDILGRSPLHF. For the CDR3, the DNA is TGTGCCAGCAGTGACATACTAGGCAGATCACCCCTCCACTTT.